This passage covers 30 T cell receptor beta chains from one sample sequenced in a study of blood T cell repertoires in COVID-19. Profiling relied on immunoSEQ multiplex PCR, and the TCRdb table lists in-frame clones only, not all of them. Found here are roughly 440,000 clones, around 88% of them singletons; the top ten hold around 12%. Source material: peripheral blood. These receptors all come from a woman aged 45-65 years with COVID-19, enrolled during active disease.

The V call is TRBV20-1, the J call TRBJ1-1; no firm D call. Germline V lookup: CDR1 DFQATT, CDR2 SNEGSKA (reference sequence). This CDR3 region has 11 residues. The V and J ends lost 0 bases and 10 bases respectively, with 9 bases between them. The CDR3 region has the DNA TGCAGTGCTAGAGATTCGGGGTCAGCTTTCTTT. Protein sequence: CSARDSGSAFF.

This rearrangement joins TRBV28 to TRBJ2-7; 9 positions match TRBD1. With V trimmed by 5 bases and J by 6 bases, 14 bases remained unmatched. The germline V gene has CDR1 MDHEN and CDR2 SYDVKM. CDR3 length: 16 amino acids. CDR3 loop: CASSLPSVGTGIEQYF. The CDR3 DNA is TGTGCCAGCAGTCTCCCATCCGTAGGGACAGGGATCGAGCAGTACTTC.

This chain links TRBV5-1 with TRBJ2-4, with D tentatively TRBD1 (6 bases). CDR3 size: 15 residues. Trimming stripped 7 bases from V and 1 base from J, with 15 bases between. Per germline, CDR1 SGHRS and CDR2 YFSETQ. For the CDR3, the DNA is TGCGCCAGCGGCGCAGGGGAGATTGCCAAAAACATTCAGTACTTC. It yields the protein CASGAGEIAKNIQYF.

The chain joins TRBV7-3 to TRBJ2-7, with a tentative D call TRBD2 (6 bases). The CDR3 length is 13 residues. With 5 bases removed from V and 5 bases from J, the gap between germline ends came to 13 bases. Germline CDR1 is SGHTA and CDR2 is FQGTGA. In DNA, the CDR3 is TGTGCCAGCAGCCGAGGGTCGGGGGACGAGCAGTACTTC. Translating it yields CASSRGSGDEQYF.

The chain recombines TRBV19 with TRBJ2-6, with a tentative D call TRBD1 (5 bases). CDR1 and CDR2 (germline): LNHDA, SQIVND (reference sequence). The CDR3 is 17 residues long. The ends were cut back, 7 bases at V and 0 bases at J, with 16 bases in the middle. The DNA for the CDR3 is TGTGCCAGTACCTACCAGGGCTTCCACTCTGGGGCCAACGTCCTGACTTTC. Its protein is CASTYQGFHSGANVLTF.

Only a few counts were recorded for this clone. This chain links TRBV29-1 with TRBJ1-1; D unresolved. V was pared by 6 bases and J by 4 bases, with 27 bases between. Germline CDR1 SQVTM, CDR2 ANQGSEA. This CDR3 comprises 17 residues. CDR3 DNA: TGCAGCGTCGGAACGGGAGACTTTCCCCCCGTACGCACTGAAGCTTTCTTT. This translates into CSVGTGDFPPVRTEAFF.

This sequence joins TRBV2 and TRBJ1-5, with 7 positions matching TRBD1. Germline-derived CDR1 and CDR2 are SNHLY and FYNNEI. Losses at the gene ends were 3 bases for V and 6 bases for J; bases not matched to a gene: 5. The CDR3 loop spans 14 amino acids. The CDR3, as DNA: TGTGCCAGCAGTGAGCAGGGGGTCGGTCAGCCCCAGCATTTT. It is translated as CASSEQGVGQPQHF.

V gene TRBV5-4 combines with J gene TRBJ1-3, with D perhaps TRBD1 (5 bases). This CDR3 has 14 residues. CDR1 is SGHNT and CDR2 is YYREEE in the germline V gene (reference sequence). Trimming cost V 5 bases and J 3 bases, with 12 bases left between them. This CDR3 reads CASSRDLGGNTIYF. The CDR3 region has the DNA TGTGCCAGCAGTCGGGACTTAGGTGGAAACACCATATATTTT.

This chain's CDR3 is CASSPGQSYEQYF. CDR3 in DNA: TGTGCCAGCAGCCCGGGACAGAGCTACGAGCAGTACTTC. The chain is built from TRBV7-8 and TRBJ2-7, with 7 bases matching TRBD1. This CDR3 is 13 amino acids long. Germline CDR1 reads SGHVS; CDR2 reads FQNEAQ. The J segment lost 3 bases and the V segment lost 5 bases, leaving 4 bases of the junction unmatched.

This rearrangement joins TRBV9 to TRBJ1-2; 7 bases agree with TRBD1. The CDR3 consists of 17 residues. In germline, CDR1 is SGDLS, CDR2 YYNGEE. J was trimmed by 7 bases and V by 0 bases; bases with no gene match: 15. The CDR3: CASSVDPFPGRQGGYTF. The CDR3 coding sequence is TGTGCCAGCAGCGTAGATCCCTTTCCGGGAAGACAGGGTGGCTACACCTTC.

This clone was counted a single time. The V and J genes are TRBV10-2 and TRBJ1-1, with 7 bases fitting TRBD1. This CDR3 is 14 amino acids long. CDR1 and CDR2 (germline): WSHSY, SAAADI. Trimming at V came to 4 bases and at J to 5 bases, leaving 7 bases not matched to a gene. This CDR3 is CASSVRDSATEAFF. CDR3 in DNA: TGCGCCAGCAGTGTTCGGGACAGTGCAACTGAAGCTTTCTTT.

The chain combines TRBV5-6 with TRBJ1-5; weak D call: TRBD1 (5 bases). The CDR3 contains 18 residues. V was cut by 3 bases and J by 5 bases, with 24 bases left in between. Germline CDR1 is SGHDT and CDR2 is YYEEEE. The CDR3 DNA reads as TGTGCCAGCAGCTCCCTTGGGGCACCCTTTCAGGGCTATCAGCCCCAGCATTTT. Translation gives CASSSLGAPFQGYQPQHF.

This chain connects TRBV5-1 to TRBJ2-3, with 10 bases identical to TRBD1. CDR3 size: 15 residues. Trimming at V came to 0 bases and at J to 4 bases, leaving 2 bases not matched to a gene. CDR1 SGHRS and CDR2 YFSETQ come from the germline V gene. The CDR3 bases are TGCGCCAGCAGCTTGGGACAGGGGGCCGCAGATACGCAGTATTTT. This gives the protein CASSLGQGAADTQYF.

The J gene is TRBJ1-2, the V gene TRBV14; no reliable D call. The V end was cut by 1 base, the J end by 9 bases, with 9 bases between. CDR3 length: 12 amino acids. Germline CDR1 and CDR2: SGHDN and FVKESK. CDR3 coding DNA: TGTGCCAGCAGCCAAGTGCAGTTGAGCTACACCTTC. This gives the protein CASSQVQLSYTF.

The chain carries TRBV7-8 and TRBJ1-2; D uncertain. The CDR3 spans 14 residues. V gave up 2 bases and J gave up 2 bases, with 9 bases separating them. CDR1 is SGHVS and CDR2 is FQNEAQ in the germline V gene. CDR3 protein: CASSLSSKNYGYTF. As DNA, the CDR3 is TGTGCCAGCAGCTTAAGTTCTAAGAACTATGGCTACACCTTC. The whole variable domain, filled in from reference TRBV7-8 and TRBJ1-2, reads GAGVSQSPRYKVAKRGQDVALRCDPISGHVSLFWYQQALGQGPEFLTYFQNEAQLDKSGLPSDRFFAERPEGSVSTLKIQRTQQEDSAVYLCASSLSSKNYGYTFGSGTRLTVV.

The chain links TRBV6-4 to TRBJ1-3, with 7 bases that match TRBD1. Germline loops: CDR1 MRHNA, CDR2 SNTAGT. The J segment lost 4 bases and the V segment lost 0 bases, leaving 6 bases of the junction unmatched. This CDR3 region has 16 residues. CDR3 in amino acids: CASSDSVQGRGNTIYF. CDR3 bases: TGTGCCAGCAGTGACTCCGTACAGGGGAGAGGAAACACCATATATTTT.

The chain has TRBV19 and TRBJ1-2; D gene ambiguous. This CDR3 contains 12 residues. In germline, CDR1 is LNHDA, CDR2 SQIVND (reference sequence). V lost 6 bases, J lost 10 bases, and 15 bases lay in between. As DNA, the CDR3 is TGTGCCAGTAGCAAAGCACCCACCTCCTACACCTTC. Its translation: CASSKAPTSYTF.

The chain combines TRBV9 with TRBJ1-1, with D uncertain. CDR3 length equals 14 residues. Germline V lookup: CDR1 SGDLS, CDR2 YYNGEE. V dropped 1 base and J dropped 5 bases, with 12 bases sitting between them. The CDR3 DNA is TGTGCCAGCAGCGTAAGCCCCGACGGGACTGAAGCTTTCTTT. This translates into CASSVSPDGTEAFF.

This clone occurred once. The rearrangement joins TRBV30 to TRBJ2-6; 9 nucleotides match TRBD1. Germline CDR1 and CDR2: GTSNPN and SVGIG (reference sequence). V shed 1 base and J 1 base; nucleotides not matched to a gene: 2. The CDR3 is 16 residues long. The CDR3 bases are TGTGCCTGGAGTGAGGGGACAGGGTCTGGGGCCAACGTCCTGACTTTC. It is translated as CAWSEGTGSGANVLTF.

The V call is TRBV7-3, the J call TRBJ1-1; D ambiguous. The germline V and J ends were trimmed by 5 bases and 1 base, with 8 bases remaining between them. Germline V gives CDR1 SGHTA, CDR2 FQGTGA. This CDR3 comprises 13 residues. This CDR3 reads CASSPRRNTEAFF. The CDR3 coding sequence is TGTGCCAGCAGCCCCCGGAGGAACACTGAAGCTTTCTTT.

This chain joins TRBV7-6 and TRBJ2-1; a weak D match, TRBD2 (5 bases). CDR3 length: 15 residues. CDR1 and CDR2 from the germline V gene are SGHVS and FNYEAQ. V dropped 0 bases and J dropped 10 bases, with 16 bases sitting between them. The CDR3 loop reads CASSLAASGVEEQFF. DNA for the CDR3: TGTGCCAGCAGCTTAGCGGCTTCCGGGGTCGAGGAGCAGTTCTTC.

The chain employs TRBV5-4 and TRBJ2-2; D gene uncertain. Deletions cut 2 bases from V and 2 bases from J, with 4 bases between. Germline CDR1 SGHNT, CDR2 YYREEE (reference sequence). The CDR3 consists of 13 residues. The CDR3 sequence is CASSFRNTGELFF. For the CDR3, the DNA is TGTGCCAGCAGCTTCCGTAACACCGGGGAGCTGTTTTTT.

This clone was seen more than once but under ten times. The rearrangement links TRBV2 to TRBJ2-2, with TRBD1 identical over 8 bases. In germline, CDR1 is SNHLY, CDR2 FYNNEI. V gave up 4 bases and J gave up 3 bases; unmatched junction bases: 10. The CDR3 is 17 residues long. For the CDR3, the DNA is TGTGCCAGCAGTGGAAGGATAGGACAGGGAGACACCGGGGAGCTGTTTTTT. The encoded protein is CASSGRIGQGDTGELFF.

V gene TRBV3-1 (or the pseudogene TRBV3-2) combines with J gene TRBJ2-1; TRBD1 aligns across 9 bases. CDR3 length: 14 residues. Per the germline V gene, CDR1 is LGHDT and CDR2 is YNNKEL (reference sequence). J lost 8 bases, V lost 4 bases, and 6 bases had no gene match. In DNA form, the CDR3 reads TGTGCCAGCAGCCCTAGGGACAGGGACCATGAGCAGTTCTTC. Amino acid sequence: CASSPRDRDHEQFF.

This chain connects TRBV19 to TRBJ1-6, with D tentatively TRBD1 (5 bases). V shed 3 bases and J shed 5 bases, with 11 bases lying between them. Germline V gene lookup returns CDR1 LNHDA and CDR2 SQIVND (reference sequence). The CDR3 is 15 amino acids. DNA for the CDR3: TGTGCCAGTAGTATCTTCGGACACAATAATTCACCCCTCCACTTT. Protein: CASSIFGHNNSPLHF.

The V and J genes are TRBV12-3 or TRBV12-4 and TRBJ2-3, with TRBD2 as a possible D gene (5 bases). This CDR3 contains 13 residues. Trimming cost V 3 bases and J 6 bases, with 10 bases left between them. The CDR3 DNA is TGTGCCAGCAGTTTGAATGGGGAGGATACGCAGTATTTT. As protein: CASSLNGEDTQYF.

This chain links TRBV6-1 with TRBJ1-1, with D possibly matching TRBD1 (6 bases). V dropped 1 base and J dropped 1 base, with 10 bases sitting between them. Germline V gene lookup returns CDR1 MNHNS and CDR2 SASEGT. The CDR3 is 15 amino acids. CDR3 sequence (DNA): TGTGCCAGCAGTGAAGGGGGACACCCGAACACTGAAGCTTTCTTT. It codes for CASSEGGHPNTEAFF.

The chain joins TRBV6-1 to TRBJ1-4; D ambiguous. V shed 2 bases and J shed 2 bases, with 6 bases lying between them. Germline values: CDR1 MNHNS, CDR2 SASEGT. CDR3 size: 14 residues. The CDR3 DNA follows: TGTGCCAGCAGTGAAACACCGACTAATGAAAAACTGTTTTTT. Translation gives CASSETPTNEKLFF.

V is TRBV19 and J is TRBJ2-3; possibly TRBD1 for D (6 bases). CDR3 length: 18 residues. Deletions cut 5 bases from V and 0 bases from J, with 21 bases between. From germline, CDR1 is LNHDA and CDR2 SQIVND (reference sequence). The CDR3 loop reads CASSSQSTTGYSTDTQYF. The CDR3 DNA sequence: TGTGCCAGTAGTTCCCAGAGTACGACAGGCTATAGCACAGATACGCAGTATTTT.

This chain links TRBV10-3 with TRBJ1-1; D is uncertain. CDR3 size: 12 residues. With 10 bases removed from V and 3 bases from J, the gap between germline ends came to 12 bases. Germline V gene data show CDR1 as ENHRY and CDR2 as SYGVKD. CDR3 amino acids: CASSDLDTEAFF. CDR3 DNA sequence: TGTGCCAGTTCGGACTTGGACACTGAAGCTTTCTTT.